This TCR beta chain was identified in a study of T cell responses to AZD1222 COVID-19 vaccine. TCRdb's copy holds only in-frame clones and misses some; the assay was immunoSEQ multiplex PCR. The sample holds under 150,000 clones, 90% to 95% seen once. Findings of the study overall: At study baseline, merely over 5 AZD1222 recipients were seropositive.

Losses at the gene ends were 3 bases for V and 4 bases for J; bases not matched to a gene: 6. Germline CDR1 is KGHSH and CDR2 is LQKENI. This CDR3 comprises 16 residues. In this sample, this clone turned up once. The antigen is unknown. This material consisted of peripheral blood, taken on day 0 of AZD1222 vaccination. The genes are TRBV18 and TRBJ2-3; 11 positions agree with TRBD2. The clonotype originates from an adult in good health. The DNA for the CDR3 is TGTGCCAGCTCACCTCGGGGGACTAGCGGTCCAGATACGCAGTATTTT. Encoded protein: CASSPRGTSGPDTQYF.